This passage covers 9 T cell receptor beta chains from one sample sequenced in a study of T-cell memory formation after mild COVID-19. TCRdb independently ran MiXCR on the 5' RACE reads; one entry per CDR3 protein. This repertoire shows hundreds of thousands of distinct CDR3 sequences, around a quarter found once; its top ten account for under 15%. The sample comprised PBMCs or a T cell subset sorted from them (not recorded which). The origin of the receptors is an adult woman who had mild COVID-19 (a few samples of this study predate the infection). Cell type and time point are not known.

This clonotype was counted many times. The chain links TRBV5-1 to TRBJ2-5; no definite D call. Germline CDR1 SGHRS, CDR2 YFSETQ. V was clipped by 1 base and J by 2 bases, with 18 bases between them. The CDR3 has 17 amino acids. CDR3 sequence (DNA): TGCGCCAGCAGCTTGAATTACCCACCAGCGATTCAAGAGACCCAGTACTTC. As protein: CASSLNYPPAIQETQYF.

The V gene is TRBV9, the J gene TRBJ2-5; 7 nucleotides agree with TRBD2. Germline V CDR1 and CDR2: SGDLS, YYNGEE. The ends lost 3 bases at V and 3 bases at J; junction bases unmatched: 8. This CDR3 comprises 15 residues. The CDR3 DNA sequence: TGTGCCAGCAGCGCAGAACTAGCGACCAAAGAGACCCAGTACTTC. The encoded protein is CASSAELATKETQYF.

The chain links TRBV6-2 or TRBV6-3 to TRBJ2-7, with D perhaps TRBD2 (6 bases). V gave up 9 bases and J gave up 2 bases, with 11 bases separating them. CDR1 and CDR2 (germline): MNHEY, SVGEGT. The CDR3 contains 12 residues. As DNA, the CDR3 is TGTGCCAGTGCGGGACCTCCCTACGAGCAGTACTTC. Protein sequence: CASAGPPYEQYF.

The chain links TRBV30 to TRBJ1-2; 7 bases fit TRBD1. CDR1 GTSNPN and CDR2 SVGIG come from the germline V gene (reference sequence). CDR3 length: 12 amino acids. J lost 5 bases, V lost 1 base, and 1 base had no gene match. The CDR3 spells CAWSGGQYGYTF. CDR3 coding DNA: TGTGCCTGGAGTGGGGGACAGTATGGCTACACCTTC.

This clonotype was counted between two and nine times. This sequence joins TRBV12-3 or TRBV12-4 and TRBJ1-1, with D possibly being TRBD1 (5 bases). The V and J ends lost 7 bases and 3 bases respectively, with 18 bases between them. This CDR3 spans 15 amino acids. Written as DNA, the CDR3 is TGTGCCAGCAACATGGGGGGGTGGTTGGACACTGAAGCTTTCTTT. Protein product: CASNMGGWLDTEAFF.

The rearrangement joins TRBV5-6 to TRBJ1-1, with no clear D. The CDR3 is 15 amino acids. V was cut by 2 bases and J by 0 bases, with 11 bases left in between. The germline V gene has CDR1 SGHDT and CDR2 YYEEEE. Written as DNA, the CDR3 is TGTGCCAGCAGCTTCGGGCAGAAAATGAACACTGAAGCTTTCTTT. Amino acids: CASSFGQKMNTEAFF.

This clonotype was recorded a few times. This sequence joins TRBV7-9 and TRBJ1-5; 7 bases match TRBD1. The CDR3 consists of 17 residues. Germline lookup yields CDR1 SEHNR and CDR2 FQNEAQ (reference sequence). Losses at the gene ends were 3 bases for V and 4 bases for J; bases not matched to a gene: 12. The CDR3 loop is CASSLSGGGGRNQPQHF. CDR3 nucleotides: TGTGCCAGCAGCTTGTCGGGGGGAGGGGGCCGTAATCAGCCCCAGCATTTT.

This clonotype was detected a few times. V is TRBV15 and J is TRBJ1-5, with 7 bases fitting TRBD1. The CDR3 is 15 amino acids. The ends lost 2 bases at V and 3 bases at J; junction bases unmatched: 4. Germline CDR1 LNHNV, CDR2 YYDKDF (reference sequence). CDR3 coding DNA: TGTGCCACCAGCAGAAGGGGACAGTTCAATCAGCCCCAGCATTTT. Translating it yields CATSRRGQFNQPQHF.

V gene TRBV24-1 combines with J gene TRBJ1-1, with D uncertain. The germline V gene encodes CDR1 KGHDR and CDR2 SFDVKD. Trimming left V 2 bases short and J 1 base short, with 7 bases between. The CDR3 consists of 14 residues. The DNA for the CDR3 is TGTGCCACCAGTGATTCGGGCGGGAACACTGAAGCTTTCTTT. It codes for CATSDSGGNTEAFF.